Shown below are 26 T cell receptor beta chains from a single sample sequenced in a study of shared clonotypes between healthy human individuals. Method: immunoSEQ multiplex PCR; TCRdb's copy keeps in-frame clones and lacks some. The top ten clones hold 8% to 13% of a sample with 300,000 to 400,000 clones, over 70% of them seen once. Sequencing was done on a sample of memory CD4+ T cells sorted from blood. Subset in this sample: CD45RA-negative fraction. Receptors originate from a man aged 25-45 years in good health.

J is TRBJ2-7 and V is TRBV7-8; 8 positions match TRBD1. J lost 6 bases, V lost 6 bases, and 22 bases had no gene match. Germline V gene lookup returns CDR1 SGHVS and CDR2 FQNEAQ. The CDR3 spans 18 residues. The CDR3 sequence is CASSLNLTPGQVTGEQYF. In DNA, the CDR3 is TGTGCCAGCAGTTTAAATTTGACACCGGGACAGGTTACGGGCGAGCAGTACTTC.

Only one count was recorded for this clone. The chain couples TRBV25-1 to TRBJ2-1; TRBD2 is a possible D gene (5 bases). V lost 5 bases and J 5 bases, leaving 16 bases between the germline ends. The CDR3 runs 15 residues. Germline CDR1 MGHDK, CDR2 SYGVNS. The CDR3 DNA reads TGTGCCAGCAGTCATGACTACCCTAACAACAATGAGCAGTTCTTC. Protein: CASSHDYPNNNEQFF.

This sequence joins TRBV12-2 and TRBJ2-5. TRBV12-2 is flagged as a pseudogene. This CDR3 comprises 17 residues. CDR3 region: CASRLAERRTQQETQYF. The CDR3 nucleotides read TGTGCAAGTCGCTTAGCGGAGAGGCGGACGCAACAAGAGACCCAGTACTTC.

CDR3 residues: CASSVSGQLYEQYF. CDR3 nucleotide sequence: TGTGCCAGCAGCGTATCGGGACAGCTCTACGAGCAGTACTTC. The V call is TRBV9, the J call TRBJ2-7; 7 bases align to TRBD1. Trimming removed 1 base from V and 3 bases from J; junction bases left unmatched: 4. CDR3 length: 14 residues. CDR1 and CDR2 from the germline V gene are SGDLS and YYNGEE.

The rearrangement links TRBV5-1 to TRBJ2-2; TRBD2 might be the D (5 bases). In germline, CDR1 is SGHRS, CDR2 YFSETQ. The CDR3 has 14 residues. The V and J ends lost 6 bases and 4 bases respectively, with 13 bases between them. CDR3 sequence reads: CASTGNGLTGELFF. The CDR3 coding sequence is TGCGCCAGCACGGGGAACGGCCTCACCGGGGAGCTGTTTTTT.

The chain is built from TRBV29-1 and TRBJ2-7; D is undetermined. V was trimmed by 1 base and J by 6 bases, leaving 10 bases between them. There are 12 residues in the CDR3. In germline, CDR1 is SQVTM, CDR2 ANQGSEA. The CDR3 region has the DNA TGCAGCGTTGAAGGGCTTTGGGGCGAGCAGTACTTC. Translating it yields CSVEGLWGEQYF.

The chain recombines TRBV10-2 with TRBJ2-1; 8 nucleotides align to TRBD2. The germline gives CDR1 WSHSY, CDR2 SAAADI. This CDR3 comprises 16 residues. Trimming at V came to 0 bases and at J to 4 bases, leaving 5 bases not matched to a gene. CDR3 region: CASSESLAGLYNEQFF. The CDR3 DNA reads TGCGCCAGCAGTGAGTCGCTAGCGGGTCTATACAATGAGCAGTTCTTC.

Comment on this clone: In the same sample, other DNA sequences code for this CDR3. The gene calls are TRBV7-9 and TRBJ2-1, with D tentatively TRBD2 (5 bases). Germline lookup yields CDR1 SEHNR and CDR2 FQNEAQ (reference sequence). Deletions cut 2 bases from V and 0 bases from J, with 11 bases between. The CDR3 has 16 amino acids. The CDR3 DNA reads as TGTGCCAGCAGCTTAAGCCTAGCCAGCTCCTACAATGAGCAGTTCTTC. Its translation: CASSLSLASSYNEQFF.

The chain carries TRBV28 and TRBJ2-1; the D call may be TRBD1 or TRBD2 (5 bases each). The CDR3 contains 15 residues. Trimming shortened V by 5 bases and J by 1 base, and 12 bases separated the two germline ends. Germline assignment: CDR1 MDHEN and CDR2 SYDVKM. The CDR3 sequence is CASSGSGSSYNEQFF. CDR3 bases: TGTGCCAGCAGTGGTTCAGGGAGTTCCTACAATGAGCAGTTCTTC.

The chain recombines TRBV4-1 with TRBJ2-3; 9 bases line up with TRBD1. With 4 bases clipped from V and 2 bases from J, the junction kept 16 bases outside the gene matches. Germline CDR1 and CDR2: MGHRA and YSYEKL. The CDR3 runs to 19 residues. CDR3 loop: CASSPRVTGGARYTDTQYF. The CDR3, as DNA: TGCGCCAGCAGCCCAAGGGTAACAGGGGGCGCGCGCTACACAGATACGCAGTATTTT.

This clone was counted between two and nine times. This sequence joins TRBV30 and TRBJ1-6; no clear D. Between the trimmed V and J ends, which lost 6 bases and 0 bases, there was a span of 6 bases. The CDR3 consists of 13 residues. Germline V gene data show CDR1 as GTSNPN and CDR2 as SVGIG (reference sequence). Here the CDR3 DNA reads TGTGCCTGCCAGAGCTCCTATAATTCACCCCTCCACTTT. Its translation is CACQSSYNSPLHF.

V and J are TRBV6-1 and TRBJ2-7, with D possibly being TRBD2 (5 bases). CDR3 length equals 13 residues. Trimming shortened V by 8 bases and J by 2 bases, and 13 bases separated the two germline ends. Germline V gene data show CDR1 as MNHNS and CDR2 as SASEGT. CDR3 sequence: CASSLGLAYEQYF. The CDR3 DNA reads TGTGCCAGCTCACTAGGACTGGCCTACGAGCAGTACTTC.

This sequence joins TRBV7-2 and TRBJ2-5; D tentatively fits TRBD1 or TRBD2 (5 bases each). Germline-derived CDR1 and CDR2 are SGHTA and FQGNSA. The CDR3 runs 17 residues. V lost 5 bases, J lost 2 bases, and 21 bases lay in between. The CDR3 sequence: CASSPTPRARGQETQYF. The CDR3 nucleotides are TGTGCCAGCAGCCCCACCCCGCGGGCAAGGGGACAAGAGACCCAGTACTTC. Supplemented by reference TRBV7-2 and TRBJ2-5, the full variable domain reads GAGVSQSPSNKVTEKGKDVELRCDPISGHTALYWYRQSLGQGLEFLIYFQGNSAPDKSGLPSDRFSAERTGGSVSTLTIQRTQQEDSAVYLCASSPTPRARGQETQYFGPGTRLLVL.

The rearrangement links TRBV5-1 to TRBJ2-6; 10 nucleotides agree with TRBD2. V gave up 6 bases and J gave up 1 base; unmatched junction bases: 10. The germline V gene encodes CDR1 SGHRS and CDR2 YFSETQ. The CDR3 loop spans 18 amino acids. The CDR3 bases are TGCGCCAGCAAGCTTGCCCCTAGCGGGAGTTCTGGGGCCAACGTCCTGACTTTC. Its translation is CASKLAPSGSSGANVLTF.

Notes on this clone: It is unclear where the CDR3 begins or ends on the DNA, so no DNA is shown, and the CDR3 is as TCRdb lists it. The chain links TRBV28 to TRBJ2-5; the table's TRBD1 call for D was not verified on the DNA. In germline, CDR1 is MDHEN, CDR2 SYDVKM. The CDR3 contains 14 residues when both ends are counted. CDR3 amino acids: CASSSSTAQETQYF.

This clone was picked up a small number of times. This chain links TRBV5-6 with TRBJ2-6; D remains unclear. Germline CDR1 SGHDT, CDR2 YYEEEE. The CDR3 has 13 residues. Trimming removed 5 bases from V and 2 bases from J, with 5 bases in between. The CDR3 protein is CASRPPGANVLTF. The CDR3 bases are TGTGCCAGCAGACCCCCTGGGGCCAACGTCCTGACTTTC.

V and J are TRBV11-2 and TRBJ2-5; 12 bases are a match to TRBD2. This CDR3 has 19 residues. Germline-derived CDR1 and CDR2 are SGHAT and FQNNGV. V was pared by 6 bases and J by 5 bases, with 19 bases of the junction left unmatched. The CDR3 spells CASSRTSGTGGIGVETQYF. The CDR3 DNA is TGTGCCAGCAGTAGGACTAGCGGGACGGGGGGGATTGGCGTGGAGACCCAGTACTTC.

The CDR3 DNA follows: TGCGCCAGCAGCTTGGACCAGGGGGCCAAGCAGTACTTC. Its protein is CASSLDQGAKQYF. The chain has TRBV5-1 and TRBJ2-7; 8 nucleotides align to TRBD1. The CDR3 contains 13 residues. The trim removed 0 bases at V and 8 bases at J, leaving 4 bases unmatched. Germline V gene sequence: CDR1 SGHRS, CDR2 YFSETQ.

Regarding this clone: Other DNA sequences of this sample code for an identical CDR3. The J gene is TRBJ1-5, the V gene TRBV2; TRBD1 matches at 7 bases. Germline assignment: CDR1 SNHLY and CDR2 FYNNEI. The CDR3 is 14 residues long. J was trimmed by 3 bases and V by 4 bases; bases with no gene match: 3. In nucleotides, the CDR3 is TGTGCCAGCAGTGGGGACAGCGCCAATCAGCCCCAGCATTTT. It yields the protein CASSGDSANQPQHF.

The chain couples TRBV7-2 to TRBJ2-7; 7 bases are a match to TRBD2. After removal of 3 bases from V and 4 bases from J, the junction contained 6 bases not matched to a gene. The CDR3 covers 14 residues. The germline V gene encodes CDR1 SGHTA and CDR2 FQGNSA. The CDR3: CASSFAGAYYEQYF. CDR3 DNA: TGTGCCAGCAGCTTTGCGGGAGCATATTACGAGCAGTACTTC.

The chain is built from TRBV28 and TRBJ2-7, with D unresolved. Germline V gene data show CDR1 as MDHEN and CDR2 as SYDVKM. V lost 6 bases, J lost 0 bases, and 18 bases lay in between. The CDR3 has 16 amino acids. This CDR3 is CASSAFWAGSSYEQYF. As DNA, the CDR3 is TGTGCCAGCAGCGCATTTTGGGCAGGAAGCTCCTACGAGCAGTACTTC.

This chain links TRBV5-4 with TRBJ2-7; D uncertain. Germline V gene lookup returns CDR1 SGHNT and CDR2 YYREEE (reference sequence). This CDR3 has 13 amino acids. With 5 bases removed from V and 1 base from J, the gap between germline ends came to 10 bases. This CDR3 is CASRAAHSYEQYF. The CDR3 DNA reads as TGTGCCAGCAGGGCGGCTCATTCCTACGAGCAGTACTTC.

The chain uses TRBV2 and TRBJ2-3; D remains ambiguous. Germline CDR1 is SNHLY and CDR2 is FYNNEI. V lost 6 bases, J lost 2 bases, and 15 bases lay in between. The CDR3 runs 15 residues. CDR3 protein: CASRVGFADTDTQYF. CDR3 DNA: TGTGCCAGCAGGGTGGGCTTTGCCGACACAGATACGCAGTATTTT.

This clone has just a few counts. The chain carries TRBV19 and TRBJ1-1; a possible D gene is TRBD1 (5 bases). V lost 4 bases, J lost 1 base, and 19 bases lay in between. This CDR3 region has 17 residues. CDR1 is LNHDA, CDR2 SQIVND, per germline (reference sequence). The chain's CDR3 is CASSRRQIRGPNTEAFF. DNA of the CDR3: TGTGCCAGTAGTAGGAGGCAAATCCGGGGACCGAACACTGAAGCTTTCTTT.

This clone has just a few counts. The CDR3: CASSPGVKNEKLFF. DNA for the CDR3: TGTGCCAGCTCTCCCGGGGTAAAAAATGAAAAACTGTTTTTT. The chain combines TRBV18 with TRBJ1-4; D is undetermined. The CDR3 extends over 14 amino acids. V was pared by 6 bases and J by 5 bases, with 13 bases between. CDR1 and CDR2 (germline): KGHSH, LQKENI.

The chain recombines TRBV5-5 with TRBJ1-1; no clear D gene. Trimming stripped 1 base from V and 7 bases from J, with 11 bases between. The CDR3 spans 13 residues. The germline V gene encodes CDR1 SGHKS and CDR2 YYEKEE (reference sequence). The CDR3 DNA reads TGTGCCAGCAGCTTGATCCATGAGAATGAAGCTTTCTTT. As protein: CASSLIHENEAFF.